These 5 T cell receptor beta chains share one sample of origin, sequenced in a study of T-cell reconstitution after alpha-beta-depleted transplantation in children. Researchers prepared the TCRbeta library using unique molecular identifiers, the study reports. Each CDR3 protein is one row after TCRdb ran MiXCR on the PCR reads. The table records some 550,000 distinct CDR3 sequences, about 17% of them present only once. This sample comprised PBMCs from the stem cell graft donor, obtained from the stem cell graft. All receptors derive from a human donor who donated a stem cell graft to a child with acute lymphoblastic leukemia.

The genes are TRBV30 and TRBJ2-7; D unresolved. Trimming removed 2 bases at V and 3 bases at J, with 8 bases between. The CDR3 runs 12 residues. Germline CDR1 reads GTSNPN; CDR2 reads SVGIG (reference sequence). The CDR3 here is CAWSQSVYEQYF. CDR3 in DNA: TGTGCCTGGAGTCAAAGCGTCTACGAGCAGTACTTC.

The rearrangement links TRBV25-1 to TRBJ1-1; tentative D call: TRBD1 (5 bases). The germline CDR1 and CDR2 sequences are MGHDK and SYGVNS. CDR3 size: 13 residues. Trimming took off 8 bases at V and 5 bases at J, with 15 bases between the two ends. The CDR3 nucleotides are TGTGCCAGCGGAAGACGGGGGAGGACTGAAGCTTTCTTT. As protein: CASGRRGRTEAFF.

The chain carries TRBV11-2 and TRBJ2-7; D possibly uses TRBD1 or TRBD2 (5 bases each). The ends were cut back, 1 base at V and 3 bases at J, with 19 bases in the middle. CDR1 and CDR2 (germline): SGHAT, FQNNGV. The CDR3 loop spans 17 amino acids. The CDR3 reads CASSLAFGRGPYYEQYF. The CDR3 coding sequence is TGTGCCAGCAGCTTAGCTTTCGGACGGGGCCCCTACTACGAGCAGTACTTC. Full variable domain (missing parts from reference TRBV11-2 and TRBJ2-7): EAGVAQSPRYKIIEKRQSVAFWCNPISGHATLYWYQQILGQGPKLLIQFQNNGVVDDSQLPKDRFSAERLKGVDSTLKIQPAKLEDSAVYLCASSLAFGRGPYYEQYFGPGTRLTVT.

This clonotype was seen only a few times. This sequence joins TRBV5-1 and TRBJ1-1, with 9 bases aligning to TRBD1. CDR1 and CDR2 from the germline V gene are SGHRS and YFSETQ. The trim removed 3 bases at V and 0 bases at J, leaving 3 bases unmatched. The CDR3 consists of 15 residues. The CDR3 DNA reads TGCGCCAGCAGCTCCAGGACAGGGGTGAACACTGAAGCTTTCTTT. It is translated as CASSSRTGVNTEAFF. Using reference TRBV5-1 and TRBJ1-1 for the parts outside the CDR3, the full variable domain is KAGVTQTPRYLIKTRGQQVTLSCSPISGHRSVSWYQQTPGQGLQFLFEYFSETQRNKGNFPGRFSGRQFSNSRSEMNVSTLELGDSALYLCASSSRTGVNTEAFFGQGTRLTVV.

This clonotype was observed a few times. The V call is TRBV6-1, the J call TRBJ2-1; D remains unclear. The germline CDR1 and CDR2 sequences are MNHNS and SASEGT. The CDR3 contains 15 residues. Between the trimmed V and J ends, which lost 6 bases and 0 bases, there was a span of 12 bases. The CDR3 sequence is CASSAGYTSYNEQFF. CDR3 sequence (DNA): TGTGCCAGCAGCGCCGGGTATACCTCCTACAATGAGCAGTTCTTC.